Listed below are T cell receptor beta chains from one sample, sequenced in a study of cytotoxic CD8 clonotypes in ibrutinib-treated CLL. Data came from immunoSEQ multiplex PCR; TCRdb stores just in-frame clones and leaves some out. Of approximately 60,000 clones in the sample, around 60% are singletons; the top ten hold around 21%. Sequences were derived from PBMCs, sampled after 24 months of ibrutinib treatment. These receptors were taken from a human donor with chronic lymphocytic leukemia. Both conserved end residues are part of each CDR3. The D gene is left open where the match is weak. Rows may omit the clone size; those that give it use once, few, many or a size class.

j_call v_call clone_size d_call cdr3_aa cdr3_nt
TRBJ2-7 TRBV27 NA TRBD2 CASSSLAGGSEQYF TGTGCCAGCAGTTCGTTAGCGGGAGGGAGTGAGCAGTACTTC
TRBJ1-5 TRBV19 few TRBD1 CASSGPKVTGGGNQPQHF TGTGCCAGTAGTGGCCCTAAGGTGACAGGGGGCGGCAATCAGCCCCAGCATTTT
TRBJ2-3 TRBV5-6 NA NA CASSLVPGASDTQYF TGTGCCAGCAGCTTAGTCCCAGGGGCATCAGATACGCAGTATTTT
TRBJ1-5 TRBV4-2 NA TRBD1 CASSPDPRDSRPSNQPQHF TGTGCCAGCAGCCCAGATCCTCGGGACAGCCGACCTAGCAATCAGCCCCAGCATTTT
TRBJ1-2 TRBV28 NA NA CASSLSFREGGYTF TGTGCCAGCAGTCTATCATTCCGGGAGGGCGGCTACACCTTC
TRBJ2-1 TRBV7-9 NA TRBD2 CASSRAGGSYNEQFF TGTGCCAGCAGCCGAGCGGGGGGCTCCTACAATGAGCAGTTCTTC
TRBJ2-5 TRBV7-9 many NA CASSPTRLGWETQYF TGTGCCAGCAGTCCGACCCGGTTGGGGTGGGAGACCCAGTACTTC
TRBJ2-7 TRBV28 few NA CASSLLGRVHEQYF TGTGCCAGCAGTTTATTAGGAAGGGTCCACGAGCAGTACTTC
TRBJ1-2 TRBV11-2 NA NA CASSFITGGTIYGYTF TGTGCCAGCAGCTTCATTACGGGGGGGACAATCTATGGCTACACCTTC
TRBJ2-7 TRBV6-5 NA NA CASSRESGEQYF TGTGCCAGCAGTCGGGAGTCAGGCGAGCAGTACTTC
TRBJ1-5 TRBV16 NA NA CASSQTGRSNQPQHF TGTGCCAGCAGCCAAACAGGGAGGAGCAATCAGCCCCAGCATTTT
TRBJ2-2 TRBV19 NA NA CASRGAAWAGELFF TGTGCCTCCCGGGGGGCCGCCTGGGCCGGGGAGCTGTTTTTT
TRBJ2-7 TRBV5-1 NA TRBD1 CASSSSGTGRYEQYF TGCGCCAGCAGCTCGTCCGGGACAGGGCGCTACGAGCAGTACTTC
TRBJ1-3 TRBV5-1 many NA CASSLAPNSGNTIYF TGCGCCAGCAGCTTGGCTCCGAACTCTGGAAACACCATATATTTT
TRBJ2-1 TRBV20-1 NA NA CSAVYNEQFF TGCAGTGCTGTCTACAATGAGCAGTTCTTC
TRBJ1-1 TRBV19 NA NA CASSIGGLTEAFF TGTGCCAGTAGTATAGGTGGATTGACTGAAGCTTTCTTT
TRBJ2-5 TRBV5-4 NA NA CASSFPTWETQYF TGTGCCAGCAGCTTCCCCACGTGGGAGACCCAGTACTTC
TRBJ1-4 TRBV15 NA NA CATSREGLGAEKLFF TGTGCCACCAGCAGAGAGGGGTTGGGGGCGGAAAAACTGTTTTTT
TRBJ2-1 TRBV5-1 NA TRBD1 CASSVDRGLMVEQFF TGCGCCAGCAGCGTGGACAGGGGGCTGATGGTTGAGCAGTTCTTC
TRBJ1-5 TRBV9 NA TRBD1 CASSSGTGVVPQHF TGTGCCAGCAGCTCCGGGACAGGGGTTGTGCCCCAGCATTTT
TRBJ2-5 TRBV19 once NA CASSIFAEGQGTQYF TGTGCCAGTAGTATCTTCGCGGAGGGGCAAGGGACCCAGTACTTC
TRBJ2-3 TRBV11-2 NA TRBD2 CASSLGRGGTQYF TGTGCCAGCAGCCTCGGGAGGGGGGGAACGCAGTATTTT
TRBJ2-1 TRBV7-7 NA TRBD2 CASSRSGSGYNEQFF TGTGCCAGCAGCCGGAGCGGGAGTGGGTACAATGAGCAGTTCTTC
TRBJ2-5 TRBV5-4 NA NA CASTSYSGLSTLQETQYF TGTGCCAGCACGTCGTACTCCGGGTTATCGACTCTACAAGAGACCCAGTACTTC
TRBJ2-5 TRBV28 NA TRBD2 CASSTAGVQETQYF TGTGCCAGCAGTACAGCGGGGGTACAAGAGACCCAGTACTTC
TRBJ2-7 TRBV29-1 few NA CSVDQGYEQYF TGCAGCGTTGACCAGGGTTACGAGCAGTACTTC
TRBJ1-5 TRBV5-4 NA TRBD1 CASSLGTGRDQPQHF TGTGCCAGCAGCCTAGGGACAGGGAGAGATCAGCCCCAGCATTTT
TRBJ1-6 TRBV2 NA TRBD1 CASSSEVDRVLVSPLHF TGTGCCAGCAGTTCCGAGGTAGACAGGGTTCTTGTTTCACCCCTCCACTTT
TRBJ1-5 TRBV29-1 NA NA CSAGQGSNQPQHF TGCAGCGCTGGGCAGGGAAGCAATCAGCCCCAGCATTTT
TRBJ2-6 TRBV28 NA NA CASTIGGANVLTF TGTGCCAGCACCATAGGGGGGGCCAACGTCCTGACTTTC
TRBJ1-5 TRBV4-2 NA TRBD1 CASSQDRGQGNQPQHF TGTGCCAGCAGCCAAGATCGTGGACAGGGCAATCAGCCCCAGCATTTT
TRBJ1-1 TRBV5-1 NA TRBD1 CASSRDRGAGTEAFF TGCGCCAGCAGCCGTGACAGGGGCGCGGGCACTGAAGCTTTCTTT
TRBJ2-2 TRBV7-9 NA NA CASSFELGPGELFF TGTGCCAGCAGCTTTGAATTAGGGCCCGGGGAGCTGTTTTTT
TRBJ2-3 TRBV18 NA NA CASSRRSTDTQYF TGTGCCAGCTCACGGAGGAGCACAGATACGCAGTATTTT
TRBJ2-1 TRBV18 NA NA CASSLSHSYNEQFF TGTGCCAGCTCACTTAGCCACTCCTACAATGAGCAGTTCTTC
TRBJ1-2 TRBV14 NA NA CASSWGRGRGYGYTF TGTGCCAGCAGCTGGGGAAGGGGCAGGGGATATGGCTACACCTTC
TRBJ2-7 TRBV5-4 NA NA CASSLGWGSYEQYF TGTGCCAGCAGCTTAGGTTGGGGCTCCTACGAGCAGTACTTC
TRBJ2-1 TRBV13 NA TRBD1 CASSSQGVNDNEQFF TGTGCCAGCAGCTCTCAGGGGGTTAACGATAATGAGCAGTTCTTC
TRBJ1-2 TRBV29-1 NA NA CSVSGDQGYTF TGCAGCGTTTCAGGGGATCAAGGCTACACCTTC
TRBJ2-3 TRBV6-6 NA NA CASRVPGPQGPDTQYF TGTGCCAGCAGAGTACCGGGACCTCAGGGCCCAGATACGCAGTATTTT
TRBJ2-3 TRBV11-2 NA TRBD2 CASTPRREGRGDTQYF TGTGCCAGCACCCCTCGGCGGGAGGGCCGGGGGGATACGCAGTATTTT
TRBJ2-5 TRBV21-1 few NA CASSKVLSETQYF TGTGCCAGCAGCAAAGTGCTATCAGAGACCCAGTACTTC
TRBJ2-1 TRBV7-9 NA TRBD1 CASSPRTGTSLSSYNEQFF TGTGCCAGCAGCCCCCGGACAGGGACATCCCTAAGCTCCTACAATGAGCAGTTCTTC
TRBJ1-3 TRBV5-6 few NA CASSLALGPWAGNTIYF TGTGCCAGCAGCTTGGCGCTTGGACCTTGGGCTGGAAACACCATATATTTT
TRBJ2-7 TRBV27 NA NA CASSLSVGTYEQYF TGTGCCAGCAGTTTATCGGTCGGAACCTACGAGCAGTACTTC
TRBJ1-2 TRBV18 few NA CASSPGSHYGYTF TGTGCCAGCTCACCAGGGTCCCACTATGGCTACACCTTC
TRBJ1-2 TRBV2 NA NA CASLQVSDYGYTF TGTGCCAGCCTACAGGTCTCGGACTATGGCTACACCTTC
TRBJ1-5 TRBV19 many NA CASSPEWGAYSNQPQHF TGTGCCAGTAGCCCGGAGTGGGGGGCTTATAGCAATCAGCCCCAGCATTTT
TRBJ2-1 TRBV27 NA NA CASSLSGKGDRPYPFF TGTGCCAGCAGTTTATCAGGTAAAGGGGACCGCCCCTACCCGTTCTTC
TRBJ1-4 TRBV7-9 NA TRBD1 CASSFDRQGGEKLFF TGTGCCAGCAGCTTCGATCGCCAGGGGGGTGAAAAACTGTTTTTT
TRBJ1-5 TRBV27 NA NA CASSLLVPLGGNQPQHF TGTGCCAGCAGTTTATTGGTCCCATTGGGAGGCAATCAGCCCCAGCATTTT
TRBJ1-1 TRBV7-9 few NA CASSPLRVMNTEAFF TGTGCCAGCAGCCCTCTAAGGGTCATGAACACTGAAGCTTTCTTT
TRBJ2-2 TRBV7-2 NA TRBD1 CASSGTAANTGELFF TGTGCCAGCAGCGGGACAGCCGCGAACACCGGGGAGCTGTTTTTT
TRBJ2-5 TRBV10-3 NA NA CAISAGQGGRETQYF TGTGCCATCAGTGCGGGGCAGGGGGGCAGAGAGACCCAGTACTTC